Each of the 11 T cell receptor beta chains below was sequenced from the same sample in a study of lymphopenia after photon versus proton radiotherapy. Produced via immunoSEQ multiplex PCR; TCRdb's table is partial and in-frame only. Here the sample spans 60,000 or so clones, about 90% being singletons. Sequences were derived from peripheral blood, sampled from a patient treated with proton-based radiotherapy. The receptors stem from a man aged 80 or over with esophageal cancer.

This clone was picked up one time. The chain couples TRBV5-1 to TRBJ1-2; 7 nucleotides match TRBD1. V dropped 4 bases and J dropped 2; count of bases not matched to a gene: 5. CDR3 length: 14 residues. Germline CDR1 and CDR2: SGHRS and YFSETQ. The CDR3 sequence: CASSMTGNNYGYTF. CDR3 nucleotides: TGCGCCAGCAGCATGACAGGGAACAACTATGGCTACACCTTC.

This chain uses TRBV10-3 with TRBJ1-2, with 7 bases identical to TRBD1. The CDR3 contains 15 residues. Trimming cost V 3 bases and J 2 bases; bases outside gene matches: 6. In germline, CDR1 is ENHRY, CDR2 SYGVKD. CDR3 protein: CAISEGGGENYGYTF. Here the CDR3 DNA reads TGTGCCATCAGTGAAGGAGGGGGCGAAAACTATGGCTACACCTTC.

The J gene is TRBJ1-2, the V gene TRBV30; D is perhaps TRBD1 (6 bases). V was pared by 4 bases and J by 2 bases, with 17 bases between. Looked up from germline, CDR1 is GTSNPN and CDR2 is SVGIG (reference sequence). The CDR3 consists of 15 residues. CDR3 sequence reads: CAWTPRGRGNYGYTF. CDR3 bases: TGTGCCTGGACCCCCCGGGGGCGCGGGAACTATGGCTACACCTTC.

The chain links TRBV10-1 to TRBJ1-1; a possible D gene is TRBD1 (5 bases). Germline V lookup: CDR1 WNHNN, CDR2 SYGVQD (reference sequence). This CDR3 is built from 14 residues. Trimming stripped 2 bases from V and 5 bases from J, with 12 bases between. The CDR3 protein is CASSEGGGMTEAFF. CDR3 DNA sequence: TGCGCCAGCAGTGAGGGGGGAGGGATGACTGAAGCTTTCTTT.

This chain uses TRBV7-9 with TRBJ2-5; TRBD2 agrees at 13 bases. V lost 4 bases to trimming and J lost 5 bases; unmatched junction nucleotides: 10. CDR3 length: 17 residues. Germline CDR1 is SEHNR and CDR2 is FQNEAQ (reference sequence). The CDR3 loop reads CASSSRTSGGGVETQYF. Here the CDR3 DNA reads TGTGCCAGCAGCTCGAGGACTAGCGGGGGAGGGGTGGAGACCCAGTACTTC.

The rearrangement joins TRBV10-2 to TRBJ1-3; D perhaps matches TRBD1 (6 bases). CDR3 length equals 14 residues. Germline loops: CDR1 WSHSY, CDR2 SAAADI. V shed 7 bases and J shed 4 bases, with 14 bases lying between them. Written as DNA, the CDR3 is TGCGCCAGCACGCCAGGGGAGACGGGAAACACCATATATTTT. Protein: CASTPGETGNTIYF.

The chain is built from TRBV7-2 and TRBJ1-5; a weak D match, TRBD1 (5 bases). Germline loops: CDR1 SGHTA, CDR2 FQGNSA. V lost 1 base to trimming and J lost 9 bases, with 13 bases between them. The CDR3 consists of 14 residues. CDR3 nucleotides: TGTGCCAGCAGCTTAGATCAGGGTTTGGGGCCCCAGCATTTT. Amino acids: CASSLDQGLGPQHF.

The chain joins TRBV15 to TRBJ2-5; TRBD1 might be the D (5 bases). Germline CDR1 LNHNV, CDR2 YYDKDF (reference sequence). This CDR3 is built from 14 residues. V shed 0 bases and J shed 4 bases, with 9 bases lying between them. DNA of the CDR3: TGTGCCACCAGCAGAGATTTGACAGCAGAGACCCAGTACTTC. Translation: CATSRDLTAETQYF. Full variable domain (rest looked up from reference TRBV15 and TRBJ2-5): DAMVIQNPRYQVTQFGKPVTLSCSQTLNHNVMYWYQQKSSQAPKLLFHYYDKDFNNEADTPDNFQSRRPNTSFCFLDIRSPGLGDTAMYLCATSRDLTAETQYFGPGTRLLVL.

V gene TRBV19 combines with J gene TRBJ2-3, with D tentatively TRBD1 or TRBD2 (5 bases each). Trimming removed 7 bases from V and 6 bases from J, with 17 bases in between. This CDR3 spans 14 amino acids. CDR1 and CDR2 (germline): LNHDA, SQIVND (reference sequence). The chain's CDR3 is CASTLTRDADTQYF. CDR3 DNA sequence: TGTGCCAGTACCCTCACTAGGGACGCGGATACGCAGTATTTT.

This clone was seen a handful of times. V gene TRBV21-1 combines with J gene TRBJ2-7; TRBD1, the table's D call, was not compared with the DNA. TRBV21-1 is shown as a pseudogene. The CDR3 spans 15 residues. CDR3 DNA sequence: TGTGCCAGCAGCAAAGCACGACAGGAGAAATACGAGCAGTACTTC. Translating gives CASSKARQEKYEQYF.

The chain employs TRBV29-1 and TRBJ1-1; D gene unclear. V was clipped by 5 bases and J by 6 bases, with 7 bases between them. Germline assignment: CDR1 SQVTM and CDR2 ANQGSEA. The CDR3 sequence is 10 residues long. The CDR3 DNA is TGCAGCGTTAGAAGGTCTGAAGCTTTCTTT. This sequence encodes CSVRRSEAFF.